Presented here are 23 T cell receptor beta chains from one specimen sequenced in a study of T cells expressing NK-cell markers. Using the 5' RACE reads, TCRdb records one entry per CDR3 protein without DNA. The sample has 500,000 or so distinct CDR3 sequences. Source material: blood T cells: a sorted CD56 or NKG2C T cell subset, CD4+ or CD8+ T cells, or bulk PBMC T cells (not recorded which). These receptors were collected from a man aged 18 to 30 in good health.

V usage is TRBV6-5 and J usage is TRBJ1-3. Per the germline V gene, CDR1 is MNHEY and CDR2 is SVGAGI. The CDR3 length is 16 residues. CDR3 sequence reads: CASSYLRQGSGNTIYF.

The V gene is TRBV5-1, the J gene TRBJ2-3; checking the TCRdb D call of TRBD1 is not possible without DNA. In germline, CDR1 is SGHRS, CDR2 YFSETQ. The CDR3 consists of 17 residues. This CDR3 reads CASSWAWDTWGSDTQYF.

V gene TRBV9 combines with J gene TRBJ1-5; the D gene TCRdb calls, TRBD1, cannot be checked with no DNA. CDR1 and CDR2 from the germline V gene are SGDLS and YYNGEE. This CDR3 is built from 14 residues. The CDR3 spells CASSEGGPNQPQHF.

CDR3 loop: CASSTDSGAYNEQFF. V usage is TRBV5-1 and J usage is TRBJ2-1. The V gene's germline CDR1 is SGHRS and CDR2 YFSETQ. The CDR3 length is 15 residues.

This chain links TRBV5-1 with TRBJ2-1; the TCRdb D gene call, TRBD1, has no DNA to confirm it. This CDR3 comprises 16 residues. Germline V gene lookup returns CDR1 SGHRS and CDR2 YFSETQ. The CDR3 is CASVFLSGGAYNEQFF.

The chain recombines TRBV29-1 with TRBJ1-1. This CDR3 comprises 12 residues. CDR1 is SQVTM, CDR2 ANQGSEA, per germline. The CDR3 sequence is CSVGVGEAEAFF. The full variable domain, with the rest looked up from reference TRBV29-1 and TRBJ1-1, is SAVISQKPSRDICQRGTSLTIQCQVDSQVTMMFWYRQQPGQSLTLIATANQGSEATYESGFVIDKFPISRPNLTFSTLTVSNMSPEDSSIYLCSVGVGEAEAFFGQGTRLTVV.

This chain joins TRBV6-5 and TRBJ1-1. Germline lookup yields CDR1 MNHEY and CDR2 SVGAGI. The CDR3 loop spans 14 amino acids. This chain's CDR3 is CASSYGRTVAEAFF.

The chain has TRBV20-1 and TRBJ2-5; the D call from TCRdb, TRBD1, cannot be confirmed without DNA. This CDR3 is built from 14 residues. The germline CDR1 and CDR2 sequences are DFQATT and SNEGSKA (reference sequence). The CDR3 region is CSARIAFGGETQYF.

The chain joins TRBV5-1 to TRBJ2-1; the D call from TCRdb, TRBD1, cannot be confirmed without DNA. There are 15 residues in the CDR3. CDR1 is SGHRS and CDR2 is YFSETQ in the germline V gene. The CDR3 sequence is CASGPGAGQYNEQFF. The full variable domain, completed using reference TRBV5-1 and TRBJ2-1, is KAGVTQTPRYLIKTRGQQVTLSCSPISGHRSVSWYQQTPGQGLQFLFEYFSETQRNKGNFPGRFSGRQFSNSRSEMNVSTLELGDSALYLCASGPGAGQYNEQFFGPGTRLTVL.

The chain is built from TRBV27 and TRBJ1-2; the TCRdb call, TRBD1, lacks DNA for checking. CDR1 and CDR2 from the germline V gene are MNHEY and SMNVEV (reference sequence). This CDR3 contains 12 residues. CDR3 in amino acids: CASSTGVAGYTF.

CDR3 in amino acids: CASSLGRPSIDTQYF. The J gene is TRBJ2-3, the V gene TRBV5-1; TCRdb's assignment of TRBD1 cannot be checked, as there is no DNA. The CDR3 loop spans 15 amino acids. Germline assignment: CDR1 SGHRS and CDR2 YFSETQ.

The chain combines TRBV10-3 with TRBJ2-1. In germline, CDR1 is ENHRY, CDR2 SYGVKD. This CDR3 contains 14 residues. CDR3 region: CAISESVAINEQFF.

V gene TRBV30 combines with J gene TRBJ2-1; the TCRdb D gene call, TRBD1, has no DNA to confirm it. The germline CDR1 and CDR2 sequences are GTSNPN and SVGIG (reference sequence). This CDR3 is 12 amino acids long. CDR3 loop: CAWRVGGPGQFF.

The chain carries TRBV24-1 and TRBJ2-6; the D call from TCRdb, TRBD1, cannot be confirmed without DNA. The CDR3 loop spans 16 amino acids. Germline lookup yields CDR1 KGHDR and CDR2 SFDVKD. CDR3 region: CATSAPRGAGANVLTF.

This chain joins TRBV6-1 and TRBJ1-1. Germline CDR1 MNHNS, CDR2 SASEGT. The CDR3 runs 15 residues. The CDR3 sequence: CASLSTAGMNTEAFF.

This chain uses TRBV5-1 with TRBJ1-1. Germline assignment: CDR1 SGHRS and CDR2 YFSETQ. The CDR3 is 13 amino acids. CDR3: CATSFGGGTEAFF.

The chain links TRBV7-2 to TRBJ2-2; the TRBD1 assignment by TCRdb is unverifiable without DNA. Germline assignment: CDR1 SGHTA and CDR2 FQGNSA. The length of the CDR3 is 15 residues. CDR3 region: CASSSSQGVGGELFF. Using reference TRBV7-2 and TRBJ2-2 for the parts outside the CDR3, the full variable domain is GAGVSQSPSNKVTEKGKDVELRCDPISGHTALYWYRQSLGQGLEFLIYFQGNSAPDKSGLPSDRFSAERTGGSVSTLTIQRTQQEDSAVYLCASSSSQGVGGELFFGEGSRLTVL.

The rearrangement joins TRBV12-3 or TRBV12-4 to TRBJ1-1; the TRBD1 assignment by TCRdb is unverifiable without DNA. The CDR3 is made up of 13 amino acids. The CDR3 spells CASRPQQNTEAFF.

The chain links TRBV20-1 to TRBJ2-1; TCRdb's assignment of TRBD1 cannot be checked, as there is no DNA. From germline, CDR1 is DFQATT and CDR2 SNEGSKA (reference sequence). The CDR3 consists of 14 residues. CDR3 residues: CSAKAGGGGDEQFF.

The chain is built from TRBV20-1 and TRBJ2-5; lacking DNA, the TRBD2 call made by TCRdb goes unchecked. The germline gives CDR1 DFQATT, CDR2 SNEGSKA (reference sequence). CDR3 length: 18 residues. CDR3 protein: CSASPYMAGGNEGETQYF.

The chain has TRBV7-2 and TRBJ2-1; TCRdb's D call of TRBD2 is untestable without DNA. In germline, CDR1 is SGHTA, CDR2 FQGNSA. CDR3 length: 17 residues. CDR3 region: CASSLALRGRAGDEQFF.

The rearrangement uses TRBV5-1 and TRBJ2-1. The CDR3 runs to 12 residues. The V gene's germline CDR1 is SGHRS and CDR2 YFSETQ. This chain's CDR3 is CASRSQINEQFF.

CDR3 in amino acids: CASSTGGTVDTGELFF. This chain joins TRBV5-1 and TRBJ2-2; the D call of TRBD1 rests on TCRdb alone, since no DNA is present to check it. The CDR3 is 16 residues long. Germline lookup yields CDR1 SGHRS and CDR2 YFSETQ.